Sequencing of this T cell receptor (beta chain) was carried out in a study of blood T cell repertoires in COVID-19. On the study more broadly: COVID-19 samples, acute and convalescent, were from the United States, Italy and Spain. PBMCs, B-cell-depleted T cells, or T cells were the source of the cDNA or gDNA that made up the material.

Original handling: Reference gene primers were amplified, and this amplification served to estimate nucleated cell counts. TCRdb's copy holds only in-frame clones and misses some; the assay was immunoSEQ multiplex PCR. D and trimming were read from the DNA, whereas the V and J calls and clone size are those reported in that table. Of approximately 110,000 clones listed, 85% are singletons. V was shortened by 1 base and J by 3 bases, with 9 bases between the two germline ends. This CDR3 region has 14 residues. The germline V gene has CDR1 LGHDT and CDR2 YNNKEL (reference sequence). The source of this sequence is a man over 45 with acute or convalescent COVID-19. This chain connects TRBV3-1 (or the pseudogene TRBV3-2) to TRBJ1-2, with a possible D match to TRBD1 (6 bases). Sequenced input: peripheral blood. The CDR3 protein is CASSQGTAYYGYTF. In DNA form, the CDR3 reads TGTGCCAGCAGCCAAGGGACAGCTTACTATGGCTACACCTTC.